Described below is a single TCR beta chain sequence and its context. Its antigen is currently unknown. V was clipped by 2 bases and J by 2 bases, with 10 bases between them. Germline V CDR1 and CDR2: SGHAT, FQNNGV. The CDR3 runs 14 residues. This entry belongs to a study of T cells after yellow fever vaccination. Study findings and constraints: The CD4 compartment and the CD8 compartment contained a small share of clonotypes in common.

Using its own MiXCR run on the 5' RACE reads, TCRdb lists one record per CDR3 protein. Of 450,000 to 650,000 distinct CDR3 sequences in the sample, approximately 13% are singletons; the top ten hold more than 13%. The chain is built from TRBV11-2 and TRBJ2-7; no definite D call. The material was PBMCs, obtained on the day of the yellow fever booster vaccination. This receptor was identified in a young man who received the YFV17D yellow fever vaccine. In DNA form, the CDR3 reads TGTGCCAGCAGCTTAACGGATGGGGCCTACGAGCAGTACTTC. This codes for CASSLTDGAYEQYF.